These 27 T cell receptor beta chains share one sample of origin, sequenced in a study of glioma-infiltrating T cells. TCR alpha and beta CDR3 regions were amplified from RNA using iRepertoire nested multiplex PCR. TCRdb passed the multiplex PCR reads through MiXCR, listing each CDR3 protein once. The sample records over a thousand distinct CDR3 sequences, roughly 27% being singletons. The sequencing sample was made of glioma tissue, nonneoplastic brain tissue, or PBMCs (not recorded which). These receptors were obtained from a human donor with low-grade glioma or glioblastoma, undergoing nonglioma brain surgery, or in good health (not recorded which).

This clonotype turned up a few times. This beta chain turned up in a library designed for alpha chains; as an off-target read, its abundance says little. This chain joins TRBV6-1 and TRBJ2-5; unclear D gene. The V end lost 10 bases, the J end lost 7 bases, and 16 bases lay between the germline ends. The germline V gene encodes CDR1 MNHNS and CDR2 SASEGT. The CDR3 is 12 amino acids. CDR3 loop: CATRPDGSTQYF. CDR3 nucleotides: TGTGCCACCCGACCGGACGGCTCGACCCAGTACTTC.

A word on this clonotype: Because this beta chain is a stray read in a library intended to capture alpha chains, its abundance should not be given much weight. This sequence joins TRBV6-6 and TRBJ1-1, with 9 bases that match TRBD1. Losses at the gene ends were 0 bases for V and 0 bases for J; bases not matched to a gene: 5. Germline V gives CDR1 MNHNY, CDR2 SVGAGI (reference sequence). The CDR3 length is 17 residues. This CDR3 is CASSYSRTGAMNTEAFF. CDR3 nucleotide sequence: TGTGCCAGCAGTTACTCTAGGACAGGGGCAATGAACACTGAAGCTTTCTTT.

As regards this clonotype: Little can be read into the size of this beta chain, an off-target read in a library designed for alpha chains. V and J are TRBV7-2 and TRBJ2-7; D call uncertain. The V gene lost 5 bases and the J gene lost 5 bases, with 7 bases spanning the gap. Germline CDR1 is SGHTA and CDR2 is FQGNSA. This CDR3 contains 11 residues. The CDR3 protein is CASSALNEQYF. DNA for the CDR3: TGTGCCAGCAGCGCTCTGAACGAGCAGTACTTC. Full variable domain (missing parts from reference TRBV7-2 and TRBJ2-7): GAGVSQSPSNKVTEKGKDVELRCDPISGHTALYWYRQSLGQGLEFLIYFQGNSAPDKSGLPSDRFSAERTGGSVSTLTIQRTQQEDSAVYLCASSALNEQYFGPGTRLTVT.

This clonotype was detected only a few times. This beta chain is off target for a library built for alpha chains, so its abundance means little. The V and J genes are TRBV20-1 and TRBJ2-5, with 8 bases matching TRBD2. Germline V gene sequence: CDR1 DFQATT, CDR2 SNEGSKA (reference sequence). The CDR3 contains 14 residues. The ends lost 6 bases at V and 2 bases at J; junction bases unmatched: 8. CDR3 DNA sequence: TGCAGTGCACCTCTTGGACTAGCACAAGAGACCCAGTACTTC. This gives the protein CSAPLGLAQETQYF.

Notes on this clonotype: Since the library was made to target alpha chains, this beta chain is a stray read and its abundance is not meaningful. The V gene is TRBV7-2, the J gene TRBJ2-2, with D perhaps matching TRBD2 (5 bases). The CDR3 extends over 14 amino acids. Trimming removed 0 bases at V and 3 bases at J, with 5 bases between. Germline CDR1 is SGHTA and CDR2 is FQGNSA. CDR3 residues: CASSLAGDTGELFF. The CDR3 coding sequence is TGTGCCAGCAGCTTAGCGGGAGACACCGGGGAGCTGTTTTTT.

This clonotype was seen more than once but under ten times. In a library made to pick up alpha chains, this beta chain is a stray read with a size that means little. The chain couples TRBV6-9 to TRBJ2-3; 11 nucleotides agree with TRBD2. The V gene's germline CDR1 is MNHGY and CDR2 SVAAGI. The CDR3 is 15 residues long. V was pared by 3 bases and J by 5 bases, with 4 bases of the junction left unmatched. The CDR3 reads CASSYLLAGEDTQYF. In nucleotides, the CDR3 is TGTGCCAGCAGTTACTTACTAGCGGGAGAAGATACGCAGTATTTT.

In the case of this clonotype: Little can be read into the size of this beta chain, an off-target read in a library designed for alpha chains. The V call is TRBV28, the J call TRBJ2-7, with TRBD1 identical over 10 bases. Germline trimming cut 6 bases from V and 4 bases from J; bases unmatched to any gene: 3. The CDR3 has 13 residues. Germline CDR1 and CDR2: MDHEN and SYDVKM. The CDR3 DNA sequence: TGTGCCAGCAGGACAGGGGGCGCTTACGAGCAGTACTTC. This encodes CASRTGGAYEQYF. Drawing the rest from reference TRBV28 and TRBJ2-7, the complete variable domain is DVKVTQSSRYLVKRTGEKVFLECVQDMDHENMFWYRQDPGLGLRLIYFSYDVKMKEKGDIPEGYSVSREKKERFSLILESASTNQTSMYLCASRTGGAYEQYFGPGTRLTVT.

There are a few counts of this clonotype. This beta chain is off target for a library built for alpha chains, so its abundance means little. J is TRBJ1-5 and V is TRBV15; D remains unclear. This CDR3 spans 15 amino acids. V gave up 1 base and J gave up 8 bases, with 15 bases separating them. CDR1 LNHNV and CDR2 YYDKDF come from the germline V gene (reference sequence). The CDR3: CATSRVSGGWEPQHF. For the CDR3, the DNA is TGTGCCACCAGCAGAGTATCGGGAGGATGGGAGCCCCAGCATTTT.

Details on this clonotype: This beta chain appears as a stray read in a library generated for alpha chains; its size is not informative. This chain connects TRBV15 to TRBJ2-3; 12 nucleotides line up with TRBD2. CDR1 and CDR2 from the germline V gene are LNHNV and YYDKDF (reference sequence). The CDR3 runs 16 residues. Losses at the gene ends were 3 bases for V and 3 bases for J; bases not matched to a gene: 4. CDR3 sequence reads: CATSSRTSGKTDTQYF. The CDR3, as DNA: TGTGCCACCAGCAGTCGGACTAGCGGGAAGACAGATACGCAGTATTTT.

By sample fraction, this clonotype is large (0.1 to 1%). This beta chain is a stray read from a library made for alpha chains; its abundance is not meaningful. The chain uses TRBV19 and TRBJ1-2, with TRBD1 matching 8 bases. The CDR3 has 13 residues. Germline V gene sequence: CDR1 LNHDA, CDR2 SQIVND (reference sequence). With V trimmed by 4 bases and J by 5 bases, 3 bases remained unmatched. In nucleotides, the CDR3 is TGTGCCAGTAGTACTACAGGGGGATATGGCTACACCTTC. Protein: CASSTTGGYGYTF.

This clonotype was found a few times. The library was designed around alpha chains, so this beta chain is a stray read whose abundance carries little weight. J is TRBJ2-5 and V is TRBV6-2 or TRBV6-3; 7 bases are shared with TRBD1. The CDR3 has 13 residues. Germline V gene data show CDR1 as MNHEY and CDR2 as SVGEGT. The V gene end was trimmed by 2 bases and the J gene end by 7 bases; junction bases not matched to a gene: 4. The CDR3 DNA reads as TGTGCCAGCAGTTACCGGACAGGAGGGACCCAGTACTTC. It is translated as CASSYRTGGTQYF.

Remarks on this clonotype: This beta chain is an unintended read in a library built for alpha chains; its size means little. J is TRBJ2-5 and V is TRBV20-1; 13 nucleotides match TRBD2. Germline loops: CDR1 DFQATT, CDR2 SNEGSKA (reference sequence). This CDR3 comprises 18 residues. The V and J ends lost 1 base and 1 base, in that order; junction bases with no gene match: 9. The CDR3 here is CSARATSGRATIQETQYF. The CDR3 nucleotides read TGCAGTGCTAGAGCCACTAGCGGGAGGGCGACTATCCAAGAGACCCAGTACTTC.

Notes on this clonotype: This beta chain came through as a stray read in a library set up for alpha chains, and its size says little. The chain couples TRBV28 to TRBJ2-5; D is perhaps TRBD1 or TRBD2 (7 bases each). V was pared by 6 bases and J by 5 bases, with 22 bases between. From germline, CDR1 is MDHEN and CDR2 SYDVKM. The CDR3 runs 16 residues. The CDR3 sequence: CASSPPGRGRQETQYF. The CDR3 nucleotides are TGTGCCAGCAGCCCTCCGGGGAGGGGGCGCCAGGAGACCCAGTACTTC.

This clonotype has just a few counts. This beta chain is an off-target read within a library intended for alpha chains, so its frequency means little. The chain couples TRBV6-1 to TRBJ1-2; D may be TRBD1 (6 bases). The CDR3 has 17 amino acids. Germline CDR1 is MNHNS and CDR2 is SASEGT. The V end lost 6 bases, the J end lost 0 bases, and 20 bases lay between the germline ends. This chain's CDR3 is CASSGQLDRKANYGYTF. The CDR3, as DNA: TGTGCCAGCAGCGGACAGCTGGACCGAAAAGCTAACTATGGCTACACCTTC.

To note about this clonotype: This beta chain appears as a stray read in a library generated for alpha chains; its size is not informative. The V gene is TRBV20-1, the J gene TRBJ2-1, with no clear D. V lost 6 bases to trimming and J lost 6 bases, with 24 bases between them. CDR3 length equals 16 residues. The germline gives CDR1 DFQATT, CDR2 SNEGSKA (reference sequence). CDR3 in amino acids: CSASLVGARLGNEQFF. The CDR3 bases are TGCAGTGCGAGTCTTGTTGGCGCCCGCCTAGGCAATGAGCAGTTCTTC.

This clonotype is judged large. The library was designed around alpha chains, so this beta chain is a stray read whose abundance carries little weight. CDR3 nucleotide sequence: TGTGCCAGCACAGAAGCCAGGGACACTGAAGCTTTCTTT. Protein sequence: CASTEARDTEAFF. This sequence joins TRBV27 and TRBJ1-1; D is perhaps TRBD1 (5 bases). The CDR3 has 13 residues. Trimming took off 7 bases at V and 3 bases at J, with 12 bases between the two ends. Germline V gives CDR1 MNHEY, CDR2 SMNVEV (reference sequence).

This clonotype occurred a few times. As an off-target read in a library built for alpha chains, this beta chain has a frequency of little significance. The chain is built from TRBV28 and TRBJ2-7; D uncertain. There are 12 residues in the CDR3. Germline assignment: CDR1 MDHEN and CDR2 SYDVKM. Trimming pared 3 bases from V and 0 bases from J, leaving 3 bases between. The CDR3 loop is CASSFPSYEQYF. The DNA of the CDR3 is TGTGCCAGCAGTTTCCCCTCCTACGAGCAGTACTTC.

This clonotype was counted between two and nine times. A library made for alpha chains picked up this beta chain off target, so its size means little. The rearrangement links TRBV28 to TRBJ1-1; D perhaps matches TRBD1 (6 bases). This CDR3 is built from 16 residues. The V and J ends lost 6 bases and 4 bases respectively, with 21 bases between them. CDR1 and CDR2 (germline): MDHEN, SYDVKM. CDR3 sequence reads: CASSQIVQGITTEAFF. CDR3 DNA sequence: TGTGCCAGCAGCCAAATTGTCCAGGGGATTACCACTGAAGCTTTCTTT.

The table lists this clonotype with a count of one. For a library built for alpha chains, this beta chain is a stray read; little rests on its size. The chain employs TRBV3-1 and TRBJ2-3; 14 bases align to TRBD2. The J segment lost 3 bases and the V segment lost 3 bases, leaving 2 bases of the junction unmatched. The germline V gene has CDR1 LGHDT and CDR2 YNNKEL (reference sequence). The CDR3 consists of 16 residues. CDR3 amino acids: CASSQGLAGVTDTQYF. Here the CDR3 DNA reads TGTGCCAGCAGCCAGGGACTAGCGGGAGTTACAGATACGCAGTATTTT.

In regard to this clonotype: This beta chain slipped into a library made for alpha chains as a stray read, so its size is not meaningful. The gene calls are TRBV20-1 and TRBJ1-1; D is uncertain. Trimming removed 0 bases at V and 4 bases at J, with 9 bases between. The CDR3 sequence is 13 residues long. From germline, CDR1 is DFQATT and CDR2 SNEGSKA (reference sequence). CDR3 amino acids: CSARDQGVTEAFF. The CDR3 DNA sequence: TGCAGTGCTAGAGATCAAGGCGTCACTGAAGCTTTCTTT.

There are a few counts of this clonotype. The library was prepared for alpha chains; this beta chain is a stray read, so its frequency means little. The V and J genes are TRBV20-1 and TRBJ2-1, with a weak D call TRBD2 (6 bases). The CDR3 has 13 amino acids. Trimming pared 7 bases from V and 5 bases from J, leaving 15 bases between. Germline loops: CDR1 DFQATT, CDR2 SNEGSKA (reference sequence). CDR3 nucleotide sequence: TGCAGTGTAGCGGAGCCCGCCCACAATGAGCAGTTCTTC. Protein: CSVAEPAHNEQFF.

This clonotype has only a few counts. This beta chain was picked up by a library intended for alpha chains and is off target, so its count carries little meaning. V and J are TRBV4-1 and TRBJ1-1; D gene uncertain. Germline V gene sequence: CDR1 MGHRA, CDR2 YSYEKL. The length of the CDR3 is 16 residues. V shed 5 bases and J shed 1 base, with 17 bases lying between them. This chain's CDR3 is CASSSQHRTENTEAFF. The CDR3 nucleotides are TGCGCCAGCAGCTCACAACACCGGACTGAGAACACTGAAGCTTTCTTT.

With regard to this clonotype: Little can be read into the size of this beta chain, an off-target read in a library designed for alpha chains. The gene calls are TRBV20-1 and TRBJ2-7, with a weak D call TRBD2 (5 bases). V lost 0 bases to trimming and J lost 4 bases, with 13 bases between them. Germline V CDR1 and CDR2: DFQATT, SNEGSKA (reference sequence). There are 14 residues in the CDR3. CDR3 sequence reads: CSARDPKGGYEQYF. The CDR3 coding sequence is TGCAGTGCTAGAGATCCCAAAGGAGGATACGAGCAGTACTTC.

This clonotype rates as large. As an off-target read in a library built for alpha chains, this beta chain has a frequency of little significance. CDR3 DNA: TGTGCCAGCAGTCGGGGGGGGACTACCTACAATGAGCAGTTCTTC. Translation: CASSRGGTTYNEQFF. The V gene is TRBV6-1, the J gene TRBJ2-1; TRBD2 aligns across 8 bases. The CDR3 totals 15 residues. Germline CDR1 and CDR2: MNHNS and SASEGT. V lost 5 bases and J lost 2; bases outside the gene matches: 5.

Concerning this clonotype itself: The library was built for alpha chains, so this beta chain is an off-target read and its size means little. V usage is TRBV20-1 and J usage is TRBJ2-7, with D tentatively TRBD2 (5 bases). The CDR3 extends over 14 amino acids. Germline CDR1 and CDR2: DFQATT and SNEGSKA (reference sequence). The germline V and J ends were trimmed by 1 base and 0 bases, with 10 bases remaining between them. The chain's CDR3 is CSARGPGSSYEQYV. The CDR3 nucleotides are TGCAGTGCTAGAGGACCGGGGAGCTCCTACGAGCAGTACGTC.

A word on this clonotype: This beta chain slipped into a library made for alpha chains as a stray read, so its size is not meaningful. V is TRBV18 and J is TRBJ2-3, with D tentatively TRBD1 (7 bases). Germline V gives CDR1 KGHSH, CDR2 LQKENI. The CDR3 contains 19 residues. V gave up 4 bases and J gave up 5 bases, with 28 bases separating them. CDR3 sequence: CASSQLIPGGGLTQDTQYF. In DNA form, the CDR3 reads TGTGCCAGCTCACAACTAATCCCCGGAGGGGGCCTGACACAAGATACGCAGTATTTT.

A word on this clonotype: Little can be read into the size of this beta chain, an off-target read in a library designed for alpha chains. The chain carries TRBV27 and TRBJ2-1, with TRBD1 matching 7 bases. Germline V gene data show CDR1 as MNHEY and CDR2 as SMNVEV (reference sequence). Trimming removed 6 bases from V and 6 bases from J; junction bases left unmatched: 17. The CDR3 extends over 17 amino acids. DNA for the CDR3: TGTGCCAGCAGCACAATCCGGGACAGTGCCCAGGTCAATGAGCAGTTCTTC. It yields the protein CASSTIRDSAQVNEQFF.